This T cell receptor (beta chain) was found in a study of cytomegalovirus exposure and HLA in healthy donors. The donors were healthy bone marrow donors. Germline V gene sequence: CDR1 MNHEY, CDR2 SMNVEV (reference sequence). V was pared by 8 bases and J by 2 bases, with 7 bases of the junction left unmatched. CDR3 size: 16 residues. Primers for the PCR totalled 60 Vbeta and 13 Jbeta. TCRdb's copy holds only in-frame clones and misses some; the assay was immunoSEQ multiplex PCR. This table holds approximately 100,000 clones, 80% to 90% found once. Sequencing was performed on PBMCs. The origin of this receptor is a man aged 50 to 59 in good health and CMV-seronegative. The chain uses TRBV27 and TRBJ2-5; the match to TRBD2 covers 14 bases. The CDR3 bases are TGTGCCAGCTCCCGGACTAGCGGGGGGTATCAAGAGACCCAGTACTTC. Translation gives CASSRTSGGYQETQYF.